This entry lists 29 T cell receptor beta chains sequenced from one sample in a study of graft-versus-host responses after intestinal transplantation (dated by TCRdb to about 2021). No antigens are known for them. Library method: the immunoSEQ multiplex PCR assay. TCRdb holds this immuneACCESS table with in-frame rearrangements only. Some clones are missing; in checked studies, unresolved V genes explain under half, and the rest has no known cause. For this sample there are more than 100,000 clones; around 93% appear just once. Clones ranked in the top ten supply 0.09% to 0.15% of the sample. Reading the label with the study, this specimen's time point is: cells obtained before transplantation from donor or recipient. This sample comprised unstimulated CD4+ T cells sorted from spleen or lymph node cells, obtained before intestinal transplant. These receptors were obtained from a human donor who received an intestinal transplant.

This clone was seen just once. The CDR3 DNA reads as TGCGCCAGCAGCCTGACCTGGGGTGAGCAGTTCTTC. Amino acid sequence: CASSLTWGEQFF. This chain joins TRBV5-1 and TRBJ2-1; no clear D gene. CDR3 length: 12 residues. V lost 4 bases and J 9 bases, leaving 11 bases between the germline ends. The germline CDR1 and CDR2 sequences are SGHRS and YFSETQ.

The chain links TRBV7-2 to TRBJ1-1; possibly TRBD1 for D (5 bases). V lost 1 base and J lost 4, with 10 bases in between. From germline, CDR1 is SGHTA and CDR2 FQGNSA. The CDR3 has 14 residues. The CDR3 region is CASSLGGGGTEAFF. CDR3 DNA sequence: TGTGCCAGCAGCTTAGGGGGCGGTGGCACTGAAGCTTTCTTT.

The J gene is TRBJ2-3, the V gene TRBV6-5; the match to TRBD2 covers 8 bases. Germline trimming cut 0 bases from V and 7 bases from J; bases unmatched to any gene: 9. The CDR3 is made up of 16 amino acids. CDR1 is MNHEY, CDR2 SVGAGI, per germline. CDR3 in amino acids: CASSYSIPGGPHTQYF. DNA for the CDR3: TGTGCCAGCAGTTACTCGATCCCGGGAGGGCCCCATACGCAGTATTTT.

The V gene is TRBV27, the J gene TRBJ1-2, with no clear D. V lost 3 bases, J lost 5 bases, and 7 bases lay in between. The CDR3 covers 12 residues. Germline CDR1 is MNHEY and CDR2 is SMNVEV (reference sequence). The CDR3, as DNA: TGTGCCAGCAGTTTTTCTGGGTATGGCTACACCTTC. This encodes CASSFSGYGYTF.

The rearrangement links TRBV6-5 to TRBJ2-3, with D possibly being TRBD1 or TRBD2 (5 bases each). The CDR3 has 16 residues. Trimming left V 2 bases short and J 1 base short, with 13 bases between. Germline CDR1 and CDR2: MNHEY and SVGAGI. CDR3 sequence: CASSYKRGLGTDTQYF. The CDR3 DNA reads as TGTGCCAGCAGTTACAAGAGGGGTTTAGGCACAGATACGCAGTATTTT.

The chain joins TRBV6-5 to TRBJ2-7, with D tentatively TRBD2 (6 bases). CDR1 is MNHEY and CDR2 is SVGAGI in the germline V gene. The CDR3 is 15 residues long. Trimming took off 5 bases at V and 2 bases at J, with 16 bases between the two ends. Here the CDR3 DNA reads TGTGCCAGCAGTGTCCTATGGACTAATACCTACGAGCAGTACTTC. This gives the protein CASSVLWTNTYEQYF.

The V call is TRBV7-9, the J call TRBJ2-7; no clear D. Per germline, CDR1 SEHNR and CDR2 FQNEAQ (reference sequence). CDR3 length: 14 amino acids. The V and J ends lost 1 base and 2 bases respectively, with 9 bases between them. This CDR3 is CASSLGEPPYEQYF. CDR3 DNA: TGTGCCAGCAGCTTAGGGGAACCTCCCTACGAGCAGTACTTC.

V is TRBV6-6 and J is TRBJ2-3, with unresolved D. Per the germline V gene, CDR1 is MNHNY and CDR2 is SVGAGI (reference sequence). V dropped 5 bases and J dropped 6 bases, with 9 bases sitting between them. The CDR3 spans 12 residues. Here the CDR3 reads CASSVGRDTQYF. The CDR3 DNA reads as TGTGCCAGCAGTGTGGGAAGGGATACGCAGTATTTT.

V usage is TRBV18 and J usage is TRBJ2-2, with a tentative D call TRBD1 (6 bases). The V end was cut by 5 bases, the J end by 3 bases, with 13 bases between. Germline V lookup: CDR1 KGHSH, CDR2 LQKENI. This CDR3 contains 15 residues. This chain's CDR3 is CASSFQGKDTGELFF. The CDR3 DNA is TGTGCCAGCTCATTTCAGGGGAAGGACACCGGGGAGCTGTTTTTT.

CDR3 bases: TGTGCCAGCAGCCCCCGACTAGCGGGAGGAGAGACCCAGTACTTC. This gives the protein CASSPRLAGGETQYF. This chain links TRBV2 with TRBJ2-5; 13 nucleotides match TRBD2. Germline CDR1 and CDR2: SNHLY and FYNNEI. CDR3 length: 15 residues. Unmatched junction bases numbered 5, after V lost 6 bases and J lost 4 bases.

The V and J genes are TRBV5-4 and TRBJ2-7; D possibly matches TRBD1 or TRBD2 (7 bases each). V was clipped by 0 bases and J by 9 bases, with 19 bases between them. The CDR3 totals 15 residues. Germline values: CDR1 SGHNT, CDR2 YYREEE (reference sequence). The CDR3 protein is CASSLADREGAGQYF. The CDR3 DNA follows: TGTGCCAGCAGCTTGGCCGACAGGGAGGGGGCGGGGCAGTACTTC.

The chain recombines TRBV11-2 with TRBJ1-4, with 7 bases aligning to TRBD1. This CDR3 is built from 14 residues. V lost 2 bases and J lost 3; bases outside the gene matches: 0. Germline V lookup: CDR1 SGHAT, CDR2 FQNNGV. The CDR3 DNA sequence: TGTGCCAGCAGCTTACAGGGGGCTAATGAAAAACTGTTTTTT. Translating it yields CASSLQGANEKLFF.

The rearrangement joins TRBV6-5 to TRBJ2-3; D might be TRBD1 or TRBD2, each matching 5 bases. V shed 6 bases and J shed 2 bases, with 12 bases lying between them. The CDR3 is 14 amino acids. Germline CDR1 and CDR2: MNHEY and SVGAGI. For the CDR3, the DNA is TGTGCCAGCAGCCGCGTGGGGACCACAGATACGCAGTATTTT. This gives the protein CASSRVGTTDTQYF.

The V gene is TRBV27, the J gene TRBJ1-3; D is unresolved. Germline loops: CDR1 MNHEY, CDR2 SMNVEV (reference sequence). CDR3 length: 15 residues. The V gene lost 2 bases and the J gene lost 2 bases, with 10 bases spanning the gap. The CDR3 sequence: CASSLTRGTGNTIYF. Here the CDR3 DNA reads TGTGCCAGCAGTTTAACGAGAGGGACTGGAAACACCATATATTTT.

Turning to this clone: One junction end disagrees with the germline gene, perhaps due to a read error. Other nucleotide sequences in the sample specify the same CDR3. The rearrangement uses TRBV13 and TRBJ2-5; 8 bases are a match to TRBD1. Germline V CDR1 and CDR2: PRHDT, FYEKMQ (reference sequence). This CDR3 has 16 amino acids. CDR3 coding DNA: TGTGCTAGCAGCTCCCTGGGGGCCAAAGGACAGGGGACCCAGTACTTC. Its translation: CASSSLGAKGQGTQYF.

The V and J genes are TRBV7-6 and TRBJ2-4, with D possibly being TRBD2 (6 bases). Trimming removed 0 bases at V and 7 bases at J, with 19 bases between. This CDR3 contains 17 residues. The V gene's germline CDR1 is SGHVS and CDR2 FNYEAQ. This chain's CDR3 is CASSLAENPSGQNIQYF. The CDR3 DNA sequence: TGTGCCAGCAGCTTAGCCGAAAACCCGAGCGGGCAGAACATTCAGTACTTC. The entire variable domain, with the rest obtained from reference TRBV7-6 and TRBJ2-4, is as follows: GAGVSQSPRYKVTKRGQDVALRCDPISGHVSLYWYRQALGQGPEFLTYFNYEAQQDKSGLPNDRFSAERPEGSISTLTIQRTEQRDSAMYRCASSLAENPSGQNIQYFGAGTRLSVL.

The chain recombines TRBV5-4 with TRBJ2-2, with D uncertain. With 4 bases removed from V and 3 bases from J, the gap between germline ends came to 13 bases. Germline V gives CDR1 SGHNT, CDR2 YYREEE (reference sequence). There are 15 residues in the CDR3. CDR3 nucleotides: TGTGCCAGCAGCGGCCTGAACGCGGACACCGGGGAGCTGTTTTTT. As protein: CASSGLNADTGELFF.

This sequence joins TRBV7-9 and TRBJ2-7; the D is unclear. The CDR3 is made up of 15 amino acids. Trimming cost V 0 bases and J 4 bases, with 13 bases left between them. The germline gives CDR1 SEHNR, CDR2 FQNEAQ (reference sequence). This CDR3 is CASSLAIVPPYEQYF. In nucleotides, the CDR3 is TGTGCCAGCAGCTTAGCGATAGTGCCCCCGTACGAGCAGTACTTC.

The V and J genes are TRBV20-1 and TRBJ2-4; D is uncertain. The length of the CDR3 is 11 residues. Between the trimmed V and J ends, which lost 1 base and 14 bases, there was a span of 12 bases. Germline V lookup: CDR1 DFQATT, CDR2 SNEGSKA (reference sequence). In DNA, the CDR3 is TGCAGTGCTAGAGGCCAGACTCGGGAGTACTTC. This codes for CSARGQTREYF.

As for this clone: The conserved closing phenylalanine or tryptophan is absent in this CDR3, likely reflecting a read error. This chain uses TRBV7-8 with TRBJ1-5; D may be TRBD1 (6 bases). This CDR3 region has 15 residues. V was pared by 1 base and J by 7 bases, with 14 bases between. Germline V gene data show CDR1 as SGHVS and CDR2 as FQNEAQ. The CDR3 nucleotides read TGTGCCAGCAGCTTAGTCCCCAACAGGGACCAGCCCCAGCATCTT. Translating it yields CASSLVPNRDQPQHL.

The table lists this clone with a count of one. The V call is TRBV10-3, the J call TRBJ2-7; 9 bases are a match to TRBD2. The CDR3 totals 15 residues. The junction had 5 bases not matched to a gene; V was cut back by 5 bases and J by 0 bases. CDR1 ENHRY and CDR2 SYGVKD come from the germline V gene. This CDR3 reads CAISQASGASYEQYF. The DNA of the CDR3 is TGTGCCATCAGTCAGGCTAGCGGGGCCTCCTACGAGCAGTACTTC.

The chain combines TRBV28 with TRBJ1-4; the D is unclear. This CDR3 is 15 amino acids long. Trimming took off 4 bases at V and 7 bases at J, with 16 bases between the two ends. From germline, CDR1 is MDHEN and CDR2 SYDVKM. DNA of the CDR3: TGTGCCAGCAGTTACCCATATCCCCGGAGTGAAAAACTGTTTTTT. Translating gives CASSYPYPRSEKLFF.

The CDR3 DNA is TGTGCCAGCAGCCCCACCGGGACAGGGAGATACGAGCAGTACTTC. This translates into CASSPTGTGRYEQYF. The V gene is TRBV7-8, the J gene TRBJ2-7; 9 bases map to TRBD1. Germline CDR1 and CDR2: SGHVS and FQNEAQ. This CDR3 spans 15 amino acids. The V and J ends lost 5 bases and 4 bases, in that order; junction bases with no gene match: 9.

This chain connects TRBV5-1 to TRBJ2-1, with 9 bases aligning to TRBD2. This CDR3 region has 16 residues. V lost 1 base to trimming and J lost 2 bases; unmatched junction nucleotides: 4. In germline, CDR1 is SGHRS, CDR2 YFSETQ. The CDR3 DNA is TGCGCCAGCAGCTTGACTAGCGGGCTGACCTACAATGAGCAGTTCTTC. Amino acids: CASSLTSGLTYNEQFF.

The rearrangement uses TRBV15 and TRBJ1-5; 10 bases align to TRBD1. Germline CDR1 and CDR2: LNHNV and YYDKDF (reference sequence). V gave up 4 bases and J gave up 1 base; unmatched junction bases: 4. CDR3 length: 16 amino acids. This CDR3 is CATSTVGQGSNQPQHF. In DNA, the CDR3 is TGTGCCACCAGCACCGTGGGACAGGGGAGCAATCAGCCCCAGCATTTT.

This clone was seen just once. The chain has TRBV7-3 and TRBJ2-7; 7 bases match TRBD2. The CDR3 has 13 residues. V trimming: 0 bases; J trimming: 4 bases; junction bases outside the gene matches: 0. Germline assignment: CDR1 SGHTA and CDR2 FQGTGA. This chain's CDR3 is CASSLTGGYEQYF. Here the CDR3 DNA reads TGTGCCAGCAGCTTAACGGGGGGGTACGAGCAGTACTTC.

The chain carries TRBV5-5 and TRBJ2-1, with D possibly matching TRBD1 (5 bases). Looked up from germline, CDR1 is SGHKS and CDR2 is YYEKEE (reference sequence). The CDR3 consists of 15 residues. V lost 1 base and J lost 4, with 12 bases in between. The CDR3 region has the DNA TGTGCCAGCAGCTTGCAACCACAGGTATACAATGAGCAGTTCTTC. Translated, it gives CASSLQPQVYNEQFF.

As regards this clone: Germline is not matched at one junction end, which may reflect a read error. The chain has TRBV7-9 and TRBJ1-1; D unclear. CDR3 length equals 16 residues. Germline V CDR1 and CDR2: SEHNR, FQNEAQ (reference sequence). The CDR3 DNA reads as TGTGCCAGCAGTATATTCCGGACCACCAACGATGTCGGCTTTCTCTTT. This codes for CASSIFRTTNDVGFLF.

The chain carries TRBV21-1 and TRBJ2-1; the tabulated D call, TRBD2, remains unverified against the DNA. TRBV21-1 is a pseudogene segment. This CDR3 has 16 residues. Here the CDR3 reads CASSKLAGAFYNEQFF. CDR3 nucleotides: TGTGCCAGCAGCAAGTTAGCGGGGGCCTTCTACAATGAGCAGTTCTTC.